The clone carrying this TCR beta chain has a handful of counts. The data belong to a study of T-cell memory formation after mild COVID-19. Germline CDR1 reads SGHRS; CDR2 reads YFSETQ. V gave up 2 bases and J gave up 1 base; unmatched junction bases: 7. This CDR3 spans 16 amino acids. Employing constant-segment primers, 5'RACE generated TCR alpha and TCR beta cDNA libraries bearing sample barcodes and UMIs. From the 5' RACE reads, TCRdb called clonotypes with MiXCR, one entry per CDR3 protein. The sample contains about 320,000 distinct CDR3 sequences, 14% of which appear only once. The receptor comes from a man aged 18-30 years who had mild COVID-19 (a few samples of this study predate the infection). Cell type and time point are not known. Sequenced material: PBMCs or a T cell subset sorted from them (not recorded which). The chain employs TRBV5-1 and TRBJ2-5; 8 nucleotides match TRBD1. CDR3 sequence (DNA): TGCGCCAGCAGCTTCGGGAGACAGGGGCGCCAAGAGACCCAGTACTTC. Translated, it gives CASSFGRQGRQETQYF.